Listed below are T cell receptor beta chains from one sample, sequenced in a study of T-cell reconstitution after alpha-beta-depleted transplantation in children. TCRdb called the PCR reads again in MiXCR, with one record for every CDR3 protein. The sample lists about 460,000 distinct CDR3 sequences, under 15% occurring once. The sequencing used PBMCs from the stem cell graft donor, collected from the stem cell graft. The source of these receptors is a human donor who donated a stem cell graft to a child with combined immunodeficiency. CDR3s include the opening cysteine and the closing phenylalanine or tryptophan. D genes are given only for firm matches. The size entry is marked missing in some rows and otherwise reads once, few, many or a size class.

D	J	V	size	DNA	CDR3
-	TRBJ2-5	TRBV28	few	TGTGCCAGCAGTTTAACCCTAGATCGGACTCAAGAGACCCAGTACTTC	CASSLTLDRTQETQYF
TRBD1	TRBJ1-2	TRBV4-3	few	TGCGCCAGCAGCCAAGGTACCGGGACAGGGGGATTGGACTATGGCTACACCTTC	CASSQGTGTGGLDYGYTF
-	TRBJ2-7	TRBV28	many	TGTGCCAGCATGAGAACTAGCCCCTACGAGCAGTACTTC	CASMRTSPYEQYF
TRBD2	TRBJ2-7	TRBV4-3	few	TGCGCCAGCAGCCAAGATCGGGCGGGGGGCGAGCAGTACTTC	CASSQDRAGGEQYF
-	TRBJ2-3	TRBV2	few	TGTGCCAGCAGCCTAACCGGGATACCCACAGATACGCAGTATTTT	CASSLTGIPTDTQYF
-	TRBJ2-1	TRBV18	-	TGTGCCAGCTCACCACGGGAATCGGGAGTCAGTGAGCAGTTCTTC	CASSPRESGVSEQFF
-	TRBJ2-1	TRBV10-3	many	TGTGCCATCAGTGAGGACGGAGGGGTCGAGAATGAGCAGTTCTTC	CAISEDGGVENEQFF
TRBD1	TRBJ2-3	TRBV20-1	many	TGCAGCCTCCGGGACAGGGGGGTAGCAGATACGCAGTATTTT	CSLRDRGVADTQYF
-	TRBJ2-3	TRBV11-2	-	TGTGCCAGCAGTGATGACAAGGCCCTCACAGATACGCAGTATTTT	CASSDDKALTDTQYF
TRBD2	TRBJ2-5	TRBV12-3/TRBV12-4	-	TGTGCCAGCGTTAAAGAACCGGGAGGGCCCCAGACCCAGTACTTC	CASVKEPGGPQTQYF
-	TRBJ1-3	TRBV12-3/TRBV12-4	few	TGTGCCAGCAGCCCGGACGGCTCTGGAAACACCATATATTTT	CASSPDGSGNTIYF
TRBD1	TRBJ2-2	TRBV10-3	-	TGTGCCATCAGTATCTTGGGACAGGGGGCCGGGGAGCTGTTTTTT	CAISILGQGAGELFF
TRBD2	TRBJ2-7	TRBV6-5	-	TGTGCCAGCAGTTCCTGGACTAGCGGGGACTACGAGCAGTACTTC	CASSSWTSGDYEQYF
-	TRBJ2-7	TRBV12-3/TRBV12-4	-	TGTGCCAGCAGTTCCCGGGACATTGACTACGAGCAGTACTTC	CASSSRDIDYEQYF
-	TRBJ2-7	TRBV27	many	TGTGCCAGCAGTTCAAGGGGAGGTGGACTCTACGAGCAGTACTTC	CASSSRGGGLYEQYF
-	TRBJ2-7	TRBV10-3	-	TGTGCCATCAGTGAAGCAGGGGACACCTACGAGCAGTACTTC	CAISEAGDTYEQYF
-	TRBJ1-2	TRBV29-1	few	TGCAGCGTTGATTCGGGGGCGGCTTATGGCTACACCTTC	CSVDSGAAYGYTF
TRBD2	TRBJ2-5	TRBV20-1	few	TGCAGTGTCGGCGGGACTAACCAAGAGACCCAGTACTTC	CSVGGTNQETQYF
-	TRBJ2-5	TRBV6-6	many	TGTGCCAGCAGTTACTGGGAGACCCAGTACTTC	CASSYWETQYF
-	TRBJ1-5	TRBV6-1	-	TGTGCCAGCAGTACAACTTCGGGGCCCAGCAGCAATCAGCCCCAGCATTTT	CASSTTSGPSSNQPQHF
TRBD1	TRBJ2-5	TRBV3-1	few	TGTGCCAGCAGCCCAGAACAGGGGGAAGAGACCCAGTACTTC	CASSPEQGEETQYF
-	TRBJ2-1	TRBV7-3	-	TGTGCCAGCAGCTTAACGTTTAGAGAGCAGTTCTTC	CASSLTFREQFF
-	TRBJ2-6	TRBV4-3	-	TGCGCCAGCAGCCTCGGACGTCCATCTGGGGCCAACGTCCTGACTTTC	CASSLGRPSGANVLTF
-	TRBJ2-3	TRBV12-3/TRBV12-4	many	TGTGCCAGCAGCAAAGATGACGGTGTCACAGATACGCAGTATTTT	CASSKDDGVTDTQYF
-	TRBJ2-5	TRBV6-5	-	TGTGCCAGCAGTTACGACGCTTCGGGACGGAGCTTTGAGACCCAGTACTTC	CASSYDASGRSFETQYF
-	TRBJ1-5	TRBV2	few	TGTGCCAGCAGTGACGCGCAGCCCCAGCATTTT	CASSDAQPQHF
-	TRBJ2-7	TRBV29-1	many	TGCAGCGTCAATCGGGGTTACGAGCAGTACTTC	CSVNRGYEQYF
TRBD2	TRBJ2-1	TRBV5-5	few	TGTGCCAGCAGCCCTTTCGGAACTAGCGGGAGAAATGAGCAGTTCTTC	CASSPFGTSGRNEQFF
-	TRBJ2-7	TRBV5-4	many	TGTGCCAGCAGCTTGCCTCGAGGGGCCTCCTACGAGCAGTACTTC	CASSLPRGASYEQYF
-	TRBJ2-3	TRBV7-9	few	TGTGCCAGCAGCCCCCGACCTAGCAATACGCAGTATTTT	CASSPRPSNTQYF
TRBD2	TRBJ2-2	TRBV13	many	TGTGCCAGCAGCTTAGCTGCGGGGGGGCCGGACACCGGGGAGCTGTTTTTT	CASSLAAGGPDTGELFF
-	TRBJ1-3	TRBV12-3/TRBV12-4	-	TGTGCCAGCAGAACCGGCGGAGGAAACACCATATATTTT	CASRTGGGNTIYF
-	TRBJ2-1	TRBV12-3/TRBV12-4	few	TGTGCCAGCAGGTCGGACTGGAATGAGCAGTTCTTC	CASRSDWNEQFF
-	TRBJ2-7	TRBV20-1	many	TGCAGTGCTAGAGGGCCAGAATACGAGCAGTACTTC	CSARGPEYEQYF
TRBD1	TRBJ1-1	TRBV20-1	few	TGCAGCTCGACAGGGGGAATTGTGAACACTGAAGCTTTCTTT	CSSTGGIVNTEAFF
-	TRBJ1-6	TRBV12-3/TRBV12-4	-	TGTGCCAGCAGTTTTGCCTACGAGGACTCACCCCTCCACTTT	CASSFAYEDSPLHF
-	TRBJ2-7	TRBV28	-	TGTGCCAGCAGTTATATATGGGGGGTAGGGGGCGCCTACTACGAGCAGTACTTC	CASSYIWGVGGAYYEQYF
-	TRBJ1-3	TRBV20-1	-	TGCAGTGCTAGAGATCCGGGAACTGGAAACACCATATATTTT	CSARDPGTGNTIYF
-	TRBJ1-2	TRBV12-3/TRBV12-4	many	TGTGCCAGCACCACACAGGTGTTTGACTATGGCTACACCTTC	CASTTQVFDYGYTF
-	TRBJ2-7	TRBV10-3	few	TGTGCCATCAGTGATTGGGAGCACTACGAGCAGTACTTC	CAISDWEHYEQYF
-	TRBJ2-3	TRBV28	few	TGTGCCAGCACCGTGGAGGGGGATACGCAGTATTTT	CASTVEGDTQYF